The 17 T cell receptor beta chains below were found in one sample sequenced in a study of regulatory T cells in long-lasting Graves disease. The time point denotes: newly diagnosed GD, antithyroid drugs for less than 3 months. The TCR library used RNA extracted from PBMCs. Arm-PCR of CDR3 regions and iRepertoire HTBI primers were used to build TCR beta libraries. TCRdb re-called the multiplex PCR reads with MiXCR, one entry per CDR3 protein. The sample contains some 250,000 distinct CDR3 sequences, around 16% of which appear only once. Here the sequenced sample was peripheral blood mononuclear cells (PBMCs), taken at new diagnosis, from a patient treated with antithyroid drugs. The receptors originated from a female donor with Graves disease.

This clonotype was found a few times. The J gene is TRBJ1-2, the V gene TRBV9, with D tentatively TRBD1 (5 bases). Trimming left V 0 bases short and J 9 bases short, with 15 bases between. The germline gives CDR1 SGDLS, CDR2 YYNGEE. The length of the CDR3 is 14 residues. The CDR3 reads CASSVGTLGWSYTF. The CDR3 region has the DNA TGTGCCAGCAGCGTAGGGACATTGGGTTGGAGCTACACCTTC.

This clonotype was seen at least ten times. V and J are TRBV25-1 and TRBJ2-1, with D possibly being TRBD1 or TRBD2 (6 bases each). Per the germline V gene, CDR1 is MGHDK and CDR2 is SYGVNS. This CDR3 comprises 15 residues. The V end was cut by 0 bases, the J end by 4 bases, with 10 bases between. The CDR3 sequence: CASSEYGGRYNEQFF. The CDR3 nucleotides are TGTGCCAGCAGTGAATATGGGGGGCGGTACAATGAGCAGTTCTTC.

This rearrangement joins TRBV2 to TRBJ2-6; D gene unclear. Per germline, CDR1 SNHLY and CDR2 FYNNEI. The CDR3 consists of 15 residues. V lost 6 bases and J 2 bases, leaving 11 bases between the germline ends. CDR3 in DNA: TGTGCCAGCAGCCGTCGGGCAGCTGGGGCCAACGTCCTGACTTTC. This gives the protein CASSRRAAGANVLTF.

The chain employs TRBV6-2 or TRBV6-3 and TRBJ2-3; D might be TRBD1 (6 bases). CDR1 is MNHEY, CDR2 SVGEGT, per germline. The CDR3 sequence is 15 residues long. Deletions cut 8 bases from V and 5 bases from J, with 20 bases between. CDR3 region: CASANRDGAGDTQYF. The CDR3 DNA follows: TGTGCCAGCGCAAACAGGGACGGGGCGGGAGATACGCAGTATTTT.

This clonotype appeared many times. The V and J genes are TRBV12-3 or TRBV12-4 and TRBJ2-2; no definite D call. Deletions cut 2 bases from V and 1 base from J, with 8 bases between. This CDR3 region has 15 residues. CDR3 bases: TGTGCCAGCAGTTTATCGCCCCAGAACACCGGGGAGCTGTTTTTT. Translation: CASSLSPQNTGELFF.

To note about this clonotype: Given a far larger clone just one base away, this is likely a sequencing read error. The V gene is TRBV7-2, the J gene TRBJ1-2; 7 bases are shared with TRBD1. Germline loops: CDR1 SGHTA, CDR2 FQGNSA. CDR3 length: 15 amino acids. Trimming removed 5 bases from V and 4 bases from J; junction bases left unmatched: 10. CDR3 in DNA: TGTGCCAGCAGCCAAACCGGGACAGATAGCTATGGCTACACCTTC. It codes for CASSQTGTDSYGYTF.

This clonotype was seen ten or more times. The chain recombines TRBV6-2 or TRBV6-3 with TRBJ2-3; D gene ambiguous. V was cut by 6 bases and J by 0 bases, with 7 bases left in between. Looked up from germline, CDR1 is MNHEY and CDR2 is SVGEGT. The CDR3 is 13 residues long. The CDR3 coding sequence is TGTGCCAGCAGACTCTCAAGCACAGATACGCAGTATTTT. Translating gives CASRLSSTDTQYF.

This clonotype was recorded many times. The chain joins TRBV6-1 to TRBJ1-1; 7 bases match TRBD1. This CDR3 has 13 amino acids. Unmatched junction bases numbered 4, after V lost 7 bases and J lost 2 bases. CDR1 and CDR2 (germline): MNHNS, SASEGT. CDR3 residues: CASKGQANTEAFF. The CDR3, as DNA: TGTGCCAGCAAAGGACAGGCAAACACTGAAGCTTTCTTT.

This clonotype was recorded many times. V and J are TRBV18 and TRBJ2-5, with 8 bases aligning to TRBD1. The CDR3 has 16 residues. Germline values: CDR1 KGHSH, CDR2 LQKENI. V trimming: 4 bases; J trimming: 1 base; junction bases outside the gene matches: 8. The CDR3 region is CASSHPTGVFQETQYF. CDR3 DNA: TGTGCCAGCTCACACCCGACAGGGGTTTTCCAAGAGACCCAGTACTTC. Together with reference TRBV18 and TRBJ2-5, the CDR3 gives the full variable domain: NAGVMQNPRHLVRRRGQEARLRCSPMKGHSHVYWYRQLPEEGLKFMVYLQKENIIDESGMPKERFSAEFPKEGPSILRIQQVVRGDSAAYFCASSHPTGVFQETQYFGPGTRLLVL.

This chain joins TRBV6-1 and TRBJ1-6; no definite D call. Trimming stripped 7 bases from V and 6 bases from J, with 16 bases between. CDR1 and CDR2 (germline): MNHNS, SASEGT. The CDR3 runs to 15 residues. The CDR3 nucleotides are TGTGCCAGCACCGAAGCATCGGGCTTTAATTCACCCCTCCACTTT. Translated: CASTEASGFNSPLHF.

This rearrangement joins TRBV19 to TRBJ1-4, with D perhaps TRBD1 (5 bases). The CDR3 runs to 12 residues. V dropped 3 bases and J dropped 8 bases, with 7 bases sitting between them. Germline CDR1 LNHDA, CDR2 SQIVND (reference sequence). For the CDR3, the DNA is TGTGCCAGTAGTATTGGGGACGAAAAACTGTTTTTT. Translating it yields CASSIGDEKLFF.

The table lists this clonotype with many counts. This chain connects TRBV2 to TRBJ2-1; 8 bases line up with TRBD1. This CDR3 is 14 amino acids long. Looked up from germline, CDR1 is SNHLY and CDR2 is FYNNEI. V was clipped by 4 bases and J by 9 bases; unmatched bases: 8. The CDR3 sequence is CASSVRGGQGEQFF. The CDR3 nucleotides read TGTGCCAGCAGTGTGAGGGGTGGACAGGGTGAGCAGTTCTTC.

This clonotype was seen ten or more times. The rearrangement uses TRBV30 and TRBJ1-2, with D hard to call. Trimming stripped 0 bases from V and 6 bases from J, with 11 bases between. The CDR3 consists of 13 residues. Germline CDR1 reads GTSNPN; CDR2 reads SVGIG (reference sequence). CDR3 loop: CAWSVRQENGYTF. CDR3 in DNA: TGTGCCTGGAGTGTAAGGCAGGAGAATGGCTACACCTTC.

As DNA, the CDR3 is TGTGCCAGCAGCCCTAAGGGCGGGAGCCCCTACAATGAGCAGTTCTTC. Amino acids: CASSPKGGSPYNEQFF. This chain links TRBV11-3 with TRBJ2-1, with 7 bases aligning to TRBD2. Germline values: CDR1 SGHNT, CDR2 YENEEA. The CDR3 has 16 residues. V lost 5 bases, J lost 2 bases, and 9 bases stayed unmatched.

This rearrangement joins TRBV11-2 to TRBJ2-1; D is ambiguous. V gave up 5 bases and J gave up 2 bases, with 13 bases separating them. The CDR3 has 15 amino acids. Germline CDR1 is SGHAT and CDR2 is FQNNGV. CDR3 amino acids: CASSPRLGPYNEQFF. DNA for the CDR3: TGTGCCAGCAGCCCCCGTTTAGGGCCCTACAATGAGCAGTTCTTC.

The chain recombines TRBV7-3 with TRBJ2-3; D uncertain. The CDR3 has 13 residues. Trimming stripped 1 base from V and 2 bases from J, with 4 bases between. CDR1 and CDR2 (germline): SGHTA, FQGTGA. The CDR3 DNA is TGTGCCAGCAGCTTAAAATACACAGATACGCAGTATTTT. It codes for CASSLKYTDTQYF. The variable domain in full, with the rest retrieved from reference TRBV7-3 and TRBJ2-3, is GAGVSQTPSNKVTEKGKYVELRCDPISGHTALYWYRQSLGQGPEFLIYFQGTGAADDSGLPNDRFFAVRPEGSVSTLKIQRTERGDSAVYLCASSLKYTDTQYFGPGTRLTVL.

In regard to this clonotype: The likely explanation is a read error, given a far larger clone one base away. The chain couples TRBV10-3 to TRBJ2-5; D gene unclear. The DNA end is a closer match to TRBJ2-1, so the J assignment may be wrong. Germline V gene lookup returns CDR1 ENHRY and CDR2 SYGVKD. The CDR3 runs to 15 residues. DNA for the CDR3: TGTGCCACCAGTGAGTCGAATCTGGCTCGCAATGAGCAGTTCTTC. Its protein is CATSESNLARNEQFF.